This TCR beta chain was captured in a study of human CD8 memory T cell subsets. Study findings and constraints: Sequencing was confined to T cell receptor beta chains in the study. Chao1 estimates indicated that stem-like memory T cells may be more diverse than precursor exhausted T cells.

Among CD8+ T cells, TPEX were CCR7+ PD-1+ TIGIT+ early memory cells with exhausted-like traits. Buffy coats of healthy donors yielded the PBMC. Note on this clonotype: Its specificity is unknown.

Germline assignment: CDR1 MDHEN and CDR2 SYDVKM. The CDR3 has 17 residues. Production of TCR beta libraries used UMI-labeled 5' RACE as the method. TCRdb reprocessed the 5' RACE reads and keeps a single row for each CDR3 protein, giving no DNA. The ten most abundant clones cover around a fifth of a sample with 6,700 or so distinct CDR3 sequences. Sequenced input: CD8+ T cells from PBMCs. This chain joins TRBV28 and TRBJ1-5. The receptor was derived from a human donor in good health. CDR3 sequence: CASSGKPGLQPNQPQHF.